This TCR beta chain was identified in a study of blood T cell repertoires in COVID-19. Study-wide context: Samples came from the United States, Italy and Spain, spanning acute and convalescent COVID-19. The cDNA or gDNA used as material had been derived from T cells, B-cell-depleted T cells, or PBMCs.

CDR1 is SGHNT, CDR2 YENEEA, per germline. This CDR3 comprises 15 residues. V was shortened by 5 bases and J by 0 bases, with 13 bases between the two germline ends. In the authors' workflow: Scientists estimated how many nucleated cells there were by amplifying reference gene primers. Profiling relied on immunoSEQ multiplex PCR, and the TCRdb table lists in-frame clones only, not all of them. The V and J calls and clone size were taken over from that table, and D and trimming were inferred from the DNA. The sample records 96,000 or so clones, roughly 89% being singletons. This clone was counted a few times.

The source material was peripheral blood. The origin of this receptor is a human donor with COVID-19, enrolled during active disease. The donor label of this sample is uncertain. The chain combines TRBV11-3 with TRBJ1-1; weak D call: TRBD1 (6 bases). CDR3 sequence (DNA): TGTGCCAGCAGCCTCTACGACAGGATGAACACTGAAGCTTTCTTT. It encodes CASSLYDRMNTEAFF. Supplemented by reference TRBV11-3 and TRBJ1-1, the full variable domain reads EAGVVQSPRYKIIEKKQPVAFWCNPISGHNTLYWYLQNLGQGPELLIRYENEEAVDDSQLPKDRFSAERLKGVDSTLKIQPAELGDSAVYLCASSLYDRMNTEAFFGQGTRLTVV.